A single sample is the source of the 30 T cell receptor beta chains below, sequenced in a study of CD8+CD57+ T cells in acquired aplastic anemia (dated by TCRdb to about 2018). The sequencing machine was an Illumina HiSeq 2000. TCR beta VDJ combination and CDR3 sequence profiling used genomic DNA as the template. TCRdb trimmed the raw reads at Q25, called clones with MiXCR and kept productive beta chains. Rows are unified per CDR3 protein, each entry keeping the most common DNA and genes. In this sample the table shows about 20,000 distinct CDR3 sequences, under 40% of which occur a single time. The ten largest clones capture roughly 86% of the sample. What the authors observed across the whole study: In patients, diversity was lower in CD8+CD57+ cells than in the total CD4+ and CD8+ cell pools.

Which antigens these TCRs recognize remains unknown. Patients chosen for sequencing had shown expansion of CD8+CD57+ cells by flow cytometry. The sequencing sample was made of CD8+CD57+ T cells sorted from PBMCs. Sample cell subset or site, as interpreted from the label and publication: bead-enriched CD8+CD57+ effector memory T cells from SAA patients. The receptors originated from a human donor with aplastic anemia.

This clonotype was detected once. The CDR3 spells CASSLLEDFGYTF. The CDR3, as DNA: TGTGCCAGCAGTTTACTTGAGGATTTCGGCTACACCTTC. The rearrangement links TRBV12-3 or TRBV12-4 to TRBJ1-2; no reliable D call. Between the trimmed V and J ends, which lost 2 bases and 8 bases, there was a span of 12 bases. This CDR3 has 13 residues.

The chain couples TRBV18 to TRBJ2-1; D unresolved. CDR1 and CDR2 from the germline V gene are KGHSH and LQKENI. The CDR3 is made up of 12 amino acids. The germline V and J ends were trimmed by 0 bases and 4 bases, with 1 base remaining between them. CDR3 amino acids: CASSPPYNEQFF. In DNA form, the CDR3 reads TGTGCCAGCTCACCACCGTACAATGAGCAGTTCTTC.

This chain joins TRBV29-1 and TRBJ2-2; D is tentatively TRBD1 or TRBD2 (6 bases each). This CDR3 contains 12 residues. Trimming pared 7 bases from V and 6 bases from J, leaving 12 bases between. CDR1 is SQVTM, CDR2 ANQGSEA, per germline. CDR3 in amino acids: CSANREAGELFF. CDR3 in DNA: TGCAGCGCTAACAGGGAGGCCGGGGAGCTGTTTTTT.

This clonotype was counted a few times. The chain employs TRBV7-3 and TRBJ2-1; 9 nucleotides line up with TRBD2. CDR1 and CDR2 from the germline V gene are SGHTA and FQGTGA. The V and J ends lost 5 bases and 8 bases, in that order; junction bases with no gene match: 10. The CDR3 length is 15 residues. CDR3 nucleotides: TGTGCCAGCAGCCCCCTCCCCAGCGGGGGGTATGAGCAGTTCTTC. This codes for CASSPLPSGGYEQFF.

This clonotype has at least ten counts. The rearrangement links TRBV7-9 to TRBJ2-7, with a possible D match to TRBD1 (6 bases). Trimming shortened V by 6 bases and J by 4 bases, and 16 bases separated the two germline ends. The CDR3 consists of 14 residues. Germline loops: CDR1 SEHNR, CDR2 FQNEAQ (reference sequence). For the CDR3, the DNA is TGTGCCAGCAGACCCACAGGGCCTGGGTACGAGCAGTACTTC. Translation gives CASRPTGPGYEQYF.

In regard to this clonotype: The conserved closing phenylalanine or tryptophan is absent in this CDR3, likely reflecting a read error. The limits of the CDR3 on the DNA are not certain, so only TCRdb's listed CDR3 is given. The chain recombines TRBV24-1 with TRBJ2-1. CDR1 KGHDR and CDR2 SFDVKD come from the germline V gene. Both ends counted, the CDR3 spans 8 residues. CDR3 residues: CANTRAVL.

The V and J genes are TRBV9 and TRBJ2-1; D might be TRBD2 (6 bases). The germline V gene has CDR1 SGDLS and CDR2 YYNGEE. With 3 bases removed from V and 6 bases from J, the gap between germline ends came to 10 bases. The length of the CDR3 is 13 residues. The CDR3 region is CASSGGLLNEQFF. The DNA for the CDR3 is TGTGCCAGCAGCGGGGGACTTCTCAATGAGCAGTTCTTC.

This clonotype was seen repeatedly, ten times or more. The V call is TRBV6-1, the J call TRBJ1-2, with unresolved D. The CDR3 extends over 14 amino acids. V lost 7 bases, J lost 4 bases, and 16 bases lay in between. Looked up from germline, CDR1 is MNHNS and CDR2 is SASEGT. The DNA of the CDR3 is TGTGCCAGCAAGGTCTTGGGAAAGGGCTATGGCTACACCTTC. Amino acids: CASKVLGKGYGYTF.

The rearrangement joins TRBV2 to TRBJ1-2; D is unresolved. V dropped 8 bases and J dropped 7 bases, with 8 bases sitting between them. This CDR3 is 10 amino acids long. CDR1 SNHLY and CDR2 FYNNEI come from the germline V gene. For the CDR3, the DNA is TGTGCCAGCTTATGGGTTGGCTACACCTTC. Its translation: CASLWVGYTF.

This clonotype was counted many times. V is TRBV20-1 and J is TRBJ1-6; D is ambiguous. Germline V CDR1 and CDR2: DFQATT, SNEGSKA (reference sequence). Trimming removed 8 bases from V and 7 bases from J, with 18 bases in between. The CDR3 totals 14 residues. CDR3 region: CSPNHLTPNSPLHF. The CDR3 coding sequence is TGCAGTCCTAATCACCTAACCCCAAATTCACCCCTCCACTTT.

CDR3 nucleotide sequence: TGTGCCAGCAGCCCCAGGGCCGGGGAAGGGAGCACAGATACGCAGTATTTT. It translates to CASSPRAGEGSTDTQYF. J is TRBJ2-3 and V is TRBV7-9, with D possibly called TRBD1 or TRBD2 (5 bases each). This CDR3 region has 17 residues. Germline V gene lookup returns CDR1 SEHNR and CDR2 FQNEAQ (reference sequence). Trimming removed 5 bases from V and 0 bases from J, with 18 bases in between. Full variable domain (remainder filled in from reference TRBV7-9 and TRBJ2-3): DTGVSQNPRHKITKRGQNVTFRCDPISEHNRLYWYRQTLGQGPEFLTYFQNEAQLEKSRLLSDRFSAERPKGSFSTLEIQRTEQGDSAMYLCASSPRAGEGSTDTQYFGPGTRLTVL.

This clonotype has only one observation. The genes are TRBV12-3 or TRBV12-4 and TRBJ1-2; D perhaps matches TRBD1 (6 bases). The CDR3 length is 12 residues. The germline V and J ends were trimmed by 4 bases and 7 bases, with 10 bases remaining between them. The CDR3 coding sequence is TGTGCCAGCAGTTACAGGGTGCGTGGCTACACCTTC. Its translation: CASSYRVRGYTF.

At least ten counts were recorded for this clonotype. J is TRBJ1-3 and V is TRBV5-5; D uncertain. V lost 0 bases to trimming and J lost 0 bases, with 4 bases between them. CDR1 SGHKS and CDR2 YYEKEE come from the germline V gene (reference sequence). The CDR3 consists of 14 residues. In DNA form, the CDR3 reads TGTGCCAGCAGCTTGGTTTCCTCTGGAAACACCATATATTTT. Translated, it gives CASSLVSSGNTIYF.

This clonotype was counted a few times. The chain links TRBV5-4 to TRBJ2-3; 9 nucleotides line up with TRBD1. The germline V gene has CDR1 SGHNT and CDR2 YYREEE (reference sequence). The CDR3 spans 18 residues. The junction had 14 bases not matched to a gene; V was cut back by 4 bases and J by 2 bases. The CDR3 nucleotides read TGTGCCAGCAGCGGAGACAGGGGGGGTAAGGCCTTCACAGATACGCAGTATTTT. Protein: CASSGDRGGKAFTDTQYF.

Notes on this clonotype: Sequence at one end of the junction differs from germline and may be a read error. V gene TRBV5-5 combines with J gene TRBJ1-6; no clear D gene. Germline CDR1 reads SGHKS; CDR2 reads YYEKEE (reference sequence). CDR3 length: 16 residues. The CDR3 DNA reads as TGTGCCAGCAACTTGCTTCCGGCGTCGGAGGGTTCGCCCCTCTACTTT. It yields the protein CASNLLPASEGSPLYF.

Only a few counts were recorded for this clonotype. CDR3 protein: CASIRYGMDTEAFF. CDR3 sequence (DNA): TGTGCCAGCATTCGGTATGGAATGGACACTGAAGCTTTCTTT. The chain employs TRBV12-3 or TRBV12-4 and TRBJ1-1; D remains unclear. The CDR3 contains 14 residues. The V gene lost 7 bases and the J gene lost 3 bases, with 15 bases spanning the gap.

This clonotype was observed once. The rearrangement links TRBV5-1 to TRBJ1-1, with TRBD1 matching over 10 bases. The CDR3 is 18 residues long. J was trimmed by 1 base and V by 4 bases; bases with no gene match: 13. CDR1 and CDR2 (germline): SGHRS, YFSETQ. In nucleotides, the CDR3 is TGCGCCAGCAGCATACAATGTCCCGGGACAGGGGCGAACACTGAAGCTTTCTTT. It specifies CASSIQCPGTGANTEAFF. The whole variable domain, filled in from reference TRBV5-1 and TRBJ1-1, reads KAGVTQTPRYLIKTRGQQVTLSCSPISGHRSVSWYQQTPGQGLQFLFEYFSETQRNKGNFPGRFSGRQFSNSRSEMNVSTLELGDSALYLCASSIQCPGTGANTEAFFGQGTRLTVV.

The rearrangement links TRBV15 to TRBJ2-1; D ambiguous. The CDR3 length is 15 residues. Trimming pared 4 bases from V and 5 bases from J, leaving 15 bases between. Germline CDR1 LNHNV, CDR2 YYDKDF (reference sequence). CDR3 sequence: CATSTIHHPDNEQFF. Written as DNA, the CDR3 is TGTGCCACCAGCACAATACACCACCCAGACAATGAGCAGTTCTTC.

This sequence joins TRBV20-1 and TRBJ2-7; 14 bases are a match to TRBD2. Per germline, CDR1 DFQATT and CDR2 SNEGSKA (reference sequence). The CDR3 length is 15 residues. Trimming at V came to 5 bases and at J to 2 bases, leaving 5 bases not matched to a gene. The CDR3 DNA reads as TGCAGTGCTGGGGGGACTAGCGGGGGAGCCTACGAGCAGTACTTC. This encodes CSAGGTSGGAYEQYF.

Only a few counts were recorded for this clonotype. At one end the junction does not follow the germline gene, possibly because of a read error. This chain connects TRBV9 to TRBJ2-2, with 8 positions matching TRBD2. The CDR3 loop spans 11 amino acids. Germline assignment: CDR1 SGDLS and CDR2 YYNGEE. The CDR3 here is CASSVVVAGQF. CDR3 nucleotide sequence: TGTGCCAGCAGCGTAGTGGTAGCGGGGCAATTT.

This clonotype was observed many times. One end of the junction does not line up with germline, which may come from a read error. The chain couples TRBV20-1 to TRBJ2-7, with D perhaps being TRBD1 or TRBD2 (6 bases each). The CDR3 runs to 11 residues. Germline V gene lookup returns CDR1 DFQATT and CDR2 SNEGSKA (reference sequence). CDR3 coding DNA: TGCAGCGCTAGGGGGGCCTACGAGCAGTACTTC. The encoded protein is CSARGAYEQYF.

This clonotype turned up a few times. This chain uses TRBV12-3 or TRBV12-4 with TRBJ2-1, with 7 bases fitting TRBD2. This CDR3 is 14 amino acids long. After removal of 4 bases from V and 8 bases from J, the junction contained 8 bases not matched to a gene. The CDR3 region has the DNA TGTGCCAGCAGTTCGGGACTATTCCTTTATGAGCAGTTCTTC. Translation: CASSSGLFLYEQFF.

This sequence joins TRBV12-3 or TRBV12-4 and TRBJ2-7, with 7 nucleotides matching TRBD1. The CDR3 loop spans 12 amino acids. Germline trimming cut 8 bases from V and 7 bases from J; bases unmatched to any gene: 8. CDR3 amino acids: CASSTGLEEQYF. CDR3 DNA sequence: TGTGCCAGCTCGACAGGGTTGGAAGAGCAGTACTTC.

J is TRBJ2-1 and V is TRBV20-1; 8 nucleotides line up with TRBD2. The germline CDR1 and CDR2 sequences are DFQATT and SNEGSKA (reference sequence). Trimming removed 2 bases from V and 7 bases from J; junction bases left unmatched: 13. CDR3 length: 16 amino acids. The CDR3 region is CSARSEREFPLNEQFF. CDR3 nucleotide sequence: TGCAGTGCTAGATCGGAGCGGGAGTTCCCACTTAATGAGCAGTTCTTC.

This clonotype was recorded many times. The DNA for the CDR3 is TGTGCCAGCAGCCAAGAAAATCGCCTCTATGGCTACACCTTC. It codes for CASSQENRLYGYTF. This rearrangement joins TRBV14 to TRBJ1-2; D gene unclear. Germline lookup yields CDR1 SGHDN and CDR2 FVKESK. CDR3 length: 14 amino acids. V lost 0 bases to trimming and J lost 4 bases, with 9 bases between them.

This rearrangement joins TRBV4-1 to TRBJ2-1; D uncertain. CDR3 length: 16 residues. From germline, CDR1 is MGHRA and CDR2 YSYEKL. V shed 3 bases and J shed 9 bases, with 21 bases lying between them. CDR3 sequence (DNA): TGCGCCAGCAGCCAGCCTTCGAGAAGGTTGGGTGGTGAGCAGTTCTTC. This gives the protein CASSQPSRRLGGEQFF.

The CDR3 bases are TGTGCCAGCAGCTCCCCCCACGAGCAGTACTTC. It encodes CASSSPHEQYF. The rearrangement uses TRBV3-1 and TRBJ2-7; D is ambiguous. This CDR3 is 11 amino acids long. Germline CDR1 reads LGHDT; CDR2 reads YNNKEL (reference sequence). The V and J ends lost 5 bases and 5 bases respectively, with 7 bases between them.

This clonotype showed up many times. This chain joins TRBV10-3 and TRBJ1-3, with D uncertain. CDR3 length equals 14 residues. Trimming took 8 bases from V and 3 from J, leaving 14 bases between them. Germline V gene lookup returns CDR1 ENHRY and CDR2 SYGVKD. CDR3 bases: TGTGCCATCGCCCAGGAGGACGTTGGAAACACCATATATTTT. The encoded protein is CAIAQEDVGNTIYF.

This chain joins TRBV7-9 and TRBJ2-5; 7 bases are shared with TRBD2. The CDR3 is 15 amino acids. CDR1 is SEHNR, CDR2 FQNEAQ, per germline (reference sequence). V shed 5 bases and J 4 bases; nucleotides not matched to a gene: 10. The DNA for the CDR3 is TGTGCCAGCAGCCCCACGCGGGGGTTGGTAGAGACCCAGTACTTC. Amino acids: CASSPTRGLVETQYF.

This sequence joins TRBV20-1 and TRBJ2-4; D is possibly TRBD2 (6 bases). There are 14 residues in the CDR3. The V and J ends lost 5 bases and 0 bases respectively, with 11 bases between them. Germline V gene sequence: CDR1 DFQATT, CDR2 SNEGSKA (reference sequence). The CDR3 here is CSARGTLAKNIQYF. The CDR3 region has the DNA TGCAGTGCTCGGGGGACTCTAGCCAAAAACATTCAGTACTTC.